This T cell receptor beta chain emerged from a study of T cell clones after liver transplantation. Study at large: Liver transplant recipients had immunosuppression withdrawal attempted within 2 years. Third-party-reactive TCRbeta sequences from pre-transplant mixed lymphocyte reactions served as antigen-independent comparators. A pre-transplant mixed lymphocyte reaction with TCRbeta sequencing defined graft-donor-reactive clones followed in post-transplant blood.

Germline V CDR1 and CDR2: SGHNT, YYREEE (reference sequence). The CDR3 is 15 residues long. Trimming took off 4 bases at V and 0 bases at J, with 12 bases between the two ends. Study-level results: Graft donor-reactive T cells possibly entered the graft instead of undergoing deletion.

Using immunoSEQ multiplex PCR, the repertoire was profiled, and TCRdb retains in-frame clones only, with some absent. This repertoire shows about 11,000 clones, around 71% found once; its top ten account for 24%. As concerns this clone: Its antigen is still unknown.

The chain is built from TRBV5-4 and TRBJ2-3, with unresolved D. This TCR was sampled from a human patient who received a liver transplant. Part of the T cell pool may stem from the graft donor. The specimen was CD4+ T cells from blood, collected almost 33 months after liver transplant. Here the CDR3 DNA reads TGTGCCAGCAGCCTGAGGTTGGACAGCACAGATACGCAGTATTTT. Translated: CASSLRLDSTDTQYF.